A single TCR beta chain is shown here with its context. Its antigen is not yet known. The input lacks base qualities; no much larger clone sits a single base away. Including the terminal cysteine and phenylalanine, the CDR3 comprises 15 residues. Of all the DNA, just the CDR3 is kept, 45 bases in frame from base 1. From a lookup of the germline V gene, CDR1 and CDR2 are SGHVS and FQNEAQ. V gives up 5 bases and J gives up 2 bases, and the segment between their germline ends measures 16 bases. The library was built by means of 5' RACE. The data were produced on a NextSeq 500. Unique molecular identifiers were attached to individual cDNA molecules in the TCR library protocol so that sequencing error and PCR bias could be corrected. Both TCR alpha and beta chains were sequenced, and tight co-correlation was observed between alpha and beta sequence abundances in each sample. On the study's bioinformatics: Decombinator V4 was used to annotate the V gene, J gene and CDR3 of the TCR sequences. TCRs were defined as expanded if a significant change between any two time points was detected under a Poisson model with p below 0.0001. Abundances of TCRs were expressed as counts per million after normalisation to the total number of TCRs sequenced in each sample. TRAV1-2 paired with TRAJ12, TRAJ20 or TRAJ33 defined MAIT TCRs, while TRAV10 paired with TRAJ18 defined iNKT TCRs. VDJdb, accessed 1 November 2021, was searched for CMV, EBV and SARS-CoV-2 annotated TCRs, with TCRs annotated for multiple antigens excluded. TCRdb reran the public reads through fastp at Q25 and MiXCR, keeping productive beta chains. Rows with one shared CDR3 protein collapse into an entry with the most common genes and DNA. The V and J calls reflect TCRdb's pipeline rather than the authors' work. The sample table shows tens of thousands of distinct CDR3 sequences, and approximately 11% are seen once. Roughly 13% of the sample lies in the top ten.

Set within a cohort of healthcare workers in London, UK, this nested case-control study involved weekly PCR testing of nasopharyngeal swabs along with blood sampling. Healthcare workers were recruited between 23 and 31 March 2020, during the week of the UK lockdown, and were followed weekly for up to about 15 weeks. This record comes from a study of early T cells in non-severe SARS-CoV-2 infection (dated by TCRdb to 2020 to 2023). Study-wide context: TCR sequencing used bulk RNA from unsorted whole blood, so alpha and beta chains could not be paired. Here is what the overall study found, with its caveats: VDJdb matching was skewed toward anti-spike CD8 responses and likely underestimated virus-specific expansions, missing private and CD4 specificities.

In this chain, TRBV7-8 is recombined with TRBJ2-7; the D gene is possibly TRBD1, with 6 bases matching. Sequencing was done on a sample of whole blood. The TCR comes from an adult who was a healthcare worker with PCR-confirmed SARS-CoV-2 infection or an uninfected control (not recorded which). The CDR3 protein is CASSQKTGRPYEQYF. The nucleotides read TGTGCCAGCAGCCAGAAGACAGGAAGGCCCTACGAGCAGTACTTC. This CDR3, with the reference TRBV7-8 and TRBJ2-7 proteins standing in past its ends, gives the full variable domain GAGVSQSPRYKVAKRGQDVALRCDPISGHVSLFWYQQALGQGPEFLTYFQNEAQLDKSGLPSDRFFAERPEGSVSTLKIQRTQQEDSAVYLCASSQKTGRPYEQYFGPGTRLTVT.